This T cell receptor (beta chain) was documented in a study of human T cells and chemical hapten exposure. Study overall: Variability of per-sample TCR yields stemmed mainly from small differences in pooled library volume.

The library labeled individual cDNA molecules by adding unique molecular identifiers to them. Authors' processing steps: Ranging from roughly 23,224 to 690,600, TCR counts per sample had a median value of about 96,000. MiXCR, applied by TCRdb to the 5' RACE reads, yields one record per CDR3 protein. TCRdb assigned the V and J calls; the authors' analysis was not used. The sample includes about 140,000 distinct CDR3 sequences, roughly 4% of them seen just once. The table lists this clonotype with many counts. Its antigen remains unknown. From whole blood left unfractionated, total RNA was extracted. Overall study findings and caveats: The number of TCRs above 1 in 1000 frequency did not change after DPC sensitization.

The CDR3 loop spans 14 amino acids. CDR1 and CDR2 from the germline V gene are MNHEY and SVGAGI. V was shortened by 5 bases and J by 6 bases, with 14 bases between the two germline ends. The chain carries TRBV6-5 and TRBJ1-5; the D is unclear. The receptor was isolated from a female donor in good health. Written as DNA, the CDR3 is TGTGCCAGCAGTCCCGACGTGGTTGCTCAGCCCCAGCATTTT. Amino acids: CASSPDVVAQPQHF.